This passage covers 8 T cell receptor beta chains from one sample sequenced in a study of PD-1 blockade in classical Hodgkin lymphoma. The method was immunoSEQ multiplex PCR; TCRdb's version includes in-frame clones alone and lacks a portion of them. In the table there are approximately 57,000 clones, around 93% of which are singletons. Autologous stem cell transplantation was followed by relapse in every patient, and brentuximab vedotin exposure varied. Specimen: peripheral blood mononuclear cells (PBMCs), collected before the second cycle of nivolumab. These receptor sequences come from a human donor with classical Hodgkin lymphoma.

The gene calls are TRBV13 and TRBJ2-7; D is perhaps TRBD1 or TRBD2 (6 bases each). The CDR3 consists of 14 residues. Germline V CDR1 and CDR2: PRHDT, FYEKMQ (reference sequence). Trimming pared 4 bases from V and 6 bases from J, leaving 16 bases between. For the CDR3, the DNA is TGTGCCAGCAGCTCTGGACCGGGGGCGCCCGAGCAGTACTTC. Translating gives CASSSGPGAPEQYF.

This chain uses TRBV14 with TRBJ1-1; maybe TRBD1 (5 bases). Germline lookup yields CDR1 SGHDN and CDR2 FVKESK. The CDR3 totals 13 residues. Trimming stripped 4 bases from V and 0 bases from J, with 6 bases between. For the CDR3, the DNA is TGTGCCAGCAGCCCGACAGTGAACACTGAAGCTTTCTTT. Translating it yields CASSPTVNTEAFF.

This chain joins TRBV7-7 and TRBJ2-2; D is unresolved. The CDR3 length is 15 residues. Between the trimmed V and J ends, which lost 1 base and 0 bases, there was a span of 6 bases. CDR1 is SSHAT and CDR2 is FNYEAQ in the germline V gene (reference sequence). Written as DNA, the CDR3 is TGTGCCAGCAGCTTAGAGCCCTCGAACACCGGGGAGCTGTTTTTT. Translated: CASSLEPSNTGELFF. The full variable domain, in which reference TRBV7-7 and TRBJ2-2 provide the parts outside the CDR3, is GAGVSQSPRYKVTKRGQDVTLRCDPISSHATLYWYQQALGQGPEFLTYFNYEAQPDKSGLPSDRFSAERPEGSISTLTIQRTEQRDSAMYRCASSLEPSNTGELFFGEGSRLTVL.

This rearrangement joins TRBV5-1 to TRBJ1-1; TRBD1 might be the D (5 bases). Per the germline V gene, CDR1 is SGHRS and CDR2 is YFSETQ. V lost 0 bases and J lost 5, with 11 bases in between. The CDR3 sequence is 14 residues long. The CDR3 DNA follows: TGCGCCAGCAGCTTGGCCGGGGGGAAGACTGAAGCTTTCTTT. This translates into CASSLAGGKTEAFF.

This clone has more than one count but fewer than ten. The rearrangement links TRBV2 to TRBJ1-4; 9 bases map to TRBD1. CDR1 and CDR2 (germline): SNHLY, FYNNEI. V lost 9 bases to trimming and J lost 8 bases; unmatched junction nucleotides: 4. There are 12 residues in the CDR3. CDR3 DNA sequence: TGTGCCAGTTACGGGACAGGGGAAAAACTGTTTTTT. Its translation: CASYGTGEKLFF.

V is TRBV5-8 and J is TRBJ1-5; the D gene is possibly TRBD1 (5 bases). The germline CDR1 and CDR2 sequences are SGHTS and YDEGEE. V was cut by 1 base and J by 6 bases, with 5 bases left in between. The CDR3 has 12 amino acids. CDR3 sequence: CASSLRGQPQHF. CDR3 DNA sequence: TGTGCCAGCAGCTTGAGGGGTCAGCCCCAGCATTTT.

The rearrangement uses TRBV6-6 and TRBJ1-5, with 7 positions matching TRBD1. CDR1 and CDR2 (germline): MNHNY, SVGAGI (reference sequence). V was clipped by 5 bases and J by 5 bases; unmatched bases: 6. There are 14 residues in the CDR3. The CDR3 sequence is CASSLRDRDQPQHF. CDR3 nucleotide sequence: TGTGCCAGCAGTCTCCGGGACAGAGATCAGCCCCAGCATTTT.

The chain combines TRBV19 with TRBJ1-3, with D perhaps matching TRBD1 (5 bases). The V end was cut by 5 bases, the J end by 0 bases, with 23 bases between. Germline lookup yields CDR1 LNHDA and CDR2 SQIVND (reference sequence). CDR3 length equals 19 residues. The CDR3 DNA follows: TGTGCCAGTAGTTCCTCCGGGACGGGAATCTATTTCTCTGGAAACACCATATATTTT. It specifies CASSSSGTGIYFSGNTIYF. Full variable domain (remainder filled in from reference TRBV19 and TRBJ1-3): DGGITQSPKYLFRKEGQNVTLSCEQNLNHDAMYWYRQDPGQGLRLIYYSQIVNDFQKGDIAEGYSVSREKKESFPLTVTSAQKNPTAFYLCASSSSGTGIYFSGNTIYFGEGSWLTVV.